The present T cell receptor (beta chain) was sequenced within a study of blood T cell repertoires in COVID-19. Overall study context: Whether acute or convalescent, the COVID-19 samples came from the United States, Italy and Spain.

The CDR3 runs to 15 residues. The V gene lost 7 bases and the J gene lost 5 bases, with 20 bases spanning the gap. Germline V CDR1 and CDR2: SEHNR, FQNEAQ (reference sequence). Methods used by the authors: Estimates of nucleated cell counts were drawn from the amplification of reference gene primers. Assay: immunoSEQ multiplex PCR; the TCRdb copy retains only in-frame clones and omits some. V and J calls and clone size come straight from that table; D and trimming were deduced from the DNA. The sample has around 150,000 clones; roughly nine tenths are singletons. This receptor was identified in a human donor in a cohort sampled during active COVID-19. The chain joins TRBV7-9 to TRBJ1-1; weak D call: TRBD1 (6 bases). Sequences were obtained from peripheral blood. For the CDR3, the DNA is TGTGCCAGCAACCACGGGTCGGGGCAGGGGACTGAAGCTTTCTTT. This gives the protein CASNHGSGQGTEAFF.